Listed below are T cell receptor beta chains from one sample, sequenced in a study of blood T cell repertoires in COVID-19. Measured with immunoSEQ multiplex PCR; TCRdb has only the in-frame clones, and not every one. This repertoire shows 150,000 or so clones, 80% to 90% found once; its top ten account for 12% to 15%. Input material: PBMCs or T cells enriched from blood (not recorded which). These receptors originate from a man aged 45-65 years who had recovered from COVID-19. Each CDR3 is given with its conserved first and last residue. D genes are given only for firm matches. Only some rows state a clone size, as once, few, many or a class for expanded clones.

V gene,J gene,D gene,clone size,CDR3 DNA,CDR3 protein
TRBV5-6,TRBJ1-2,NA,NA,TGTGCCAGCAGCTTGTTCGGCGACGCGGGGGCGATGGTCTATGGCTACACCTTC,CASSLFGDAGAMVYGYTF
TRBV10-2,TRBJ1-6,NA,once,TGCGCCAGCAGTGGTCCCCGGAGCTCCTATAATTCACCCCTCCACTTT,CASSGPRSSYNSPLHF
TRBV6-5,TRBJ1-1,NA,NA,TGTGCCAGCGGTCCGTGGGCCACTGAAGCTTTCTTT,CASGPWATEAFF
TRBV7-9,TRBJ1-2,NA,NA,TGTGCCAGCAGCTCCATAGGAGTCGGCTACACCTTC,CASSSIGVGYTF
TRBV28,TRBJ1-2,NA,NA,TGTGCCAGCTCCATTCGGAGAATCAACTATGGCTACACCTTC,CASSIRRINYGYTF
TRBV6-5,TRBJ1-4,NA,few,TGTGCCAGCAGTCCCCAGGGGCGAGGTGAAAAACTGTTTTTT,CASSPQGRGEKLFF
TRBV11-2,TRBJ2-5,NA,few,TGTGCCAGCAGCTTTGGCGGAGCTGTTTCCCGGGAGACCCAGTACTTC,CASSFGGAVSRETQYF
TRBV7-3,TRBJ2-4,TRBD2,NA,TGTGCCAGCAGTCGGACTAGCGGGGGGAGAAACATTCAGTACTTC,CASSRTSGGRNIQYF
TRBV6-1,TRBJ2-3,TRBD2,NA,TGTGCCAGCAGTGAACGGGGGGGGTCAACAGATACGCAGTATTTT,CASSERGGSTDTQYF
TRBV5-8,TRBJ2-7,NA,NA,TGTGCCAGCAGTTTTGCGGGACGGAACTACGAGCAGTACTTC,CASSFAGRNYEQYF
TRBV3-1/TRBV3-2,TRBJ1-5,NA,NA,TGTGCCAGCAGCCAAGCCGGACACAATCAGCCCCAGCATTTT,CASSQAGHNQPQHF
TRBV3-1/TRBV3-2,TRBJ1-1,NA,NA,TGTGCCAGCAGCCAAGATCAGACTCCCCGGGACACTGAAGCTTTCTTT,CASSQDQTPRDTEAFF
TRBV7-3,TRBJ1-1,NA,NA,TGTGCCAGCAGCCTGTACGGACAACCTAGGGGGAAAAACACTGAAGCTTTCTTT,CASSLYGQPRGKNTEAFF
TRBV27,TRBJ2-1,NA,few,TGTGCCAGCAGTTCCCCACCTATGCGGGGCGACAATGAGCAGTTCTTC,CASSSPPMRGDNEQFF
TRBV5-1,TRBJ1-2,NA,NA,TGCGCCAGCCGCGAGGGTCCGGGGGAGAGCTATGGCTACACCTTC,CASREGPGESYGYTF
TRBV6-1,TRBJ2-7,TRBD2,NA,TGTGCCAGCAGTGAAGGGCTAGCGGGGGGGCGATCCTACGAGCAGTACTTC,CASSEGLAGGRSYEQYF
TRBV13,TRBJ2-7,TRBD2,NA,TGTGCCAGCAGCTTATTGGCGGGGGGACTCTCCTACGAGCAGTACTTC,CASSLLAGGLSYEQYF
TRBV6-1,TRBJ1-2,NA,NA,TGTGCCAGCAGTGAAGGGAGGTACAGAGTTTTGTATGGCTACACCTTC,CASSEGRYRVLYGYTF
TRBV10-3,TRBJ1-6,TRBD1,NA,TGTGCCAACGGACAGGGAAATAATTCACCCCTCCACTTT,CANGQGNNSPLHF
TRBV4-1,TRBJ2-3,NA,NA,TGCGCCAGCAGCCAAGTGTCTGCAGGGGGCACAGATACGCAGTATTTT,CASSQVSAGGTDTQYF
TRBV6-5,TRBJ1-5,NA,few,TGTGCCAGCCGGGTCAGGGCCCAAGATCAGCCCCAGCATTTT,CASRVRAQDQPQHF
TRBV7-9,TRBJ1-5,TRBD1,NA,TGTGCCAGCAGCCCGGGACAGGGTATCAATCAGCCCCAGCATTTT,CASSPGQGINQPQHF
TRBV4-1,TRBJ2-3,TRBD2,NA,TGCGCCAGCAGCCAACTCCTAGCGGGGGTTCGTGTGGATACGCAGTATTTT,CASSQLLAGVRVDTQYF